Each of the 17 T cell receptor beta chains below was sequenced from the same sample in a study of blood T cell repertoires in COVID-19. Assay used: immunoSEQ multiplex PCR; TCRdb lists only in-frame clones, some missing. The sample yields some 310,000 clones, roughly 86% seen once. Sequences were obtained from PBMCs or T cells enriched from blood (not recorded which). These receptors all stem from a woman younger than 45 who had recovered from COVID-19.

Here the CDR3 reads CSVERGGRRETQYF. The CDR3 DNA sequence: TGCAGCGTCGAAAGGGGGGGGCGCAGGGAGACCCAGTACTTC. The J gene is TRBJ2-5, the V gene TRBV29-1; D is possibly TRBD2 (7 bases). Trimming took off 6 bases at V and 5 bases at J, with 19 bases between the two ends. The CDR3 loop spans 14 amino acids. In germline, CDR1 is SQVTM, CDR2 ANQGSEA.

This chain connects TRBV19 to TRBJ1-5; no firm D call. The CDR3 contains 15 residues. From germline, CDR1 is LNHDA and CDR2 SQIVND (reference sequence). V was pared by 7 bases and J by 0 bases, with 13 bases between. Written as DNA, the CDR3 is TGTGCCAGTATCCCTCAGAAAAATAGCAATCAGCCCCAGCATTTT. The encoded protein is CASIPQKNSNQPQHF.

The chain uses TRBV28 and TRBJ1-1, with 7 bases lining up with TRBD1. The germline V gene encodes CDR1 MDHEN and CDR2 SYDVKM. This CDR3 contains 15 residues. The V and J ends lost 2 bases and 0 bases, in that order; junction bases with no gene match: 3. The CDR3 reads CASSLPTGMNTEAFF. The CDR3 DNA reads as TGTGCCAGCAGTTTACCGACAGGGATGAACACTGAAGCTTTCTTT.

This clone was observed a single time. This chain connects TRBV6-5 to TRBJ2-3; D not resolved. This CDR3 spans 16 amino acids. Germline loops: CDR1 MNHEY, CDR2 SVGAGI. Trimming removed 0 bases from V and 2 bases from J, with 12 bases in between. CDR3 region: CASSYSNGGPTDTQYF. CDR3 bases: TGTGCCAGCAGTTACTCGAATGGCGGCCCCACAGATACGCAGTATTTT.

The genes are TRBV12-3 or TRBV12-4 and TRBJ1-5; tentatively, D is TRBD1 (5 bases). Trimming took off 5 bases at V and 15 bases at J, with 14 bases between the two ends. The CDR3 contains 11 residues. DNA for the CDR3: TGTGCCAGCAGTGAGACAGACAACCGGCATTTT. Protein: CASSETDNRHF.

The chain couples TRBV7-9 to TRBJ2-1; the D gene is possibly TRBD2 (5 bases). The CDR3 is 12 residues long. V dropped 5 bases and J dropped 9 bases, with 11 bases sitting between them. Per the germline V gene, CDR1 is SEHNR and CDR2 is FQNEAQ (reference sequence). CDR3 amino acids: CASSHFEGEQFF. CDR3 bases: TGTGCCAGCAGCCACTTCGAGGGTGAGCAGTTCTTC.

CDR3 sequence (DNA): TGTGCCAGTAGTACCGACGGTACAGGGGAAGCTTTCTTT. It is translated as CASSTDGTGEAFF. The V call is TRBV19, the J call TRBJ1-1; D perhaps matches TRBD1 (6 bases). Trimming took 4 bases from V and 8 from J, leaving 14 bases between them. CDR1 is LNHDA, CDR2 SQIVND, per germline (reference sequence). The CDR3 runs to 13 residues.

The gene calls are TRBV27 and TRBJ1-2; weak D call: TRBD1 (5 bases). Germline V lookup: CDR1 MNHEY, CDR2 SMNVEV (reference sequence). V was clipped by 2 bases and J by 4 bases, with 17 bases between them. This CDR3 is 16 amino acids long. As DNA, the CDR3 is TGTGCCAGCAGTTTAGGGGGGGGTATCAATATCTATGGCTACACCTTC. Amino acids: CASSLGGGINIYGYTF.

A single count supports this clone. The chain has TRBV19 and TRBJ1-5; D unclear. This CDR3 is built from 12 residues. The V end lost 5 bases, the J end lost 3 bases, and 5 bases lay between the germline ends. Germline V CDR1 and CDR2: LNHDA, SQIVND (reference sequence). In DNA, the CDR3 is TGTGCCAGTAGTCTTTACAATCAGCCCCAGCATTTT. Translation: CASSLYNQPQHF.

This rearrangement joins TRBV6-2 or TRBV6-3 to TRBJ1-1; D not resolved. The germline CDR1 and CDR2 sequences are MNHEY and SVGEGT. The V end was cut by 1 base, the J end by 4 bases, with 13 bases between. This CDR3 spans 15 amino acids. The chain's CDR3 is CASSYLREDVTEAFF. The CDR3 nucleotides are TGTGCCAGCAGTTACTTGCGGGAAGATGTCACTGAAGCTTTCTTT.

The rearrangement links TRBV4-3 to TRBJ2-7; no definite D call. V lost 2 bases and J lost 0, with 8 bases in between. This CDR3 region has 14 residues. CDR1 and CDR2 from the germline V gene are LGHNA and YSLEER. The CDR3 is CASSQSRVSYEQYF. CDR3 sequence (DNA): TGCGCCAGCAGCCAAAGCCGGGTCTCCTACGAGCAGTACTTC.

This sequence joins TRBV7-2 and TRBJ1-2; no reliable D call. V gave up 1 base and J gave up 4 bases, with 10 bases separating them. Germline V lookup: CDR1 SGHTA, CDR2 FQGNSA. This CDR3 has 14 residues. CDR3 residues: CASSLGARVYGYTF. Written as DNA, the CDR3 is TGTGCCAGCAGCTTAGGGGCCAGAGTCTATGGCTACACCTTC.

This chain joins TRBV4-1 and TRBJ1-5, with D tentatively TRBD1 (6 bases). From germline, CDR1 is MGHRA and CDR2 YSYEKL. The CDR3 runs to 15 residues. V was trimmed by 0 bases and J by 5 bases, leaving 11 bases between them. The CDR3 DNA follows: TGCGCCAGCAGCCAAGATATACAGGGCTATCAGCCCCAGCATTTT. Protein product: CASSQDIQGYQPQHF.

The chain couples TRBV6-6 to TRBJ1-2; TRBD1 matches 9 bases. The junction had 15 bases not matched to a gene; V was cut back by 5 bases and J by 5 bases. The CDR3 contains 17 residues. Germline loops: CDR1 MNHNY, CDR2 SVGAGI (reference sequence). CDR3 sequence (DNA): TGTGCCAGCAGTCCCTTCCTTAGGGACAGGGCCGTTTATGGCTACACCTTC. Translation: CASSPFLRDRAVYGYTF.

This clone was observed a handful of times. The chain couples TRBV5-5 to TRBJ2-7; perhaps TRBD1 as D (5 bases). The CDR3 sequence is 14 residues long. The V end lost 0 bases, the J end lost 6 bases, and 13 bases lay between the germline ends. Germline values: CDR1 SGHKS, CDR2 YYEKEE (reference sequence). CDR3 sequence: CASSLGAGPSEQYF. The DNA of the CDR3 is TGTGCCAGCAGCTTGGGGGCAGGGCCTAGCGAGCAGTACTTC.

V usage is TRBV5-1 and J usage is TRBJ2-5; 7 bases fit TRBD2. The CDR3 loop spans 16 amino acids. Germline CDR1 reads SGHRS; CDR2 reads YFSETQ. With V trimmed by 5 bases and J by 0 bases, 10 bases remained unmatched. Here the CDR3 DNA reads TGCGCCAGCAGATTATGGGGGGGACGGTACCAAGAGACCCAGTACTTC. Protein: CASRLWGGRYQETQYF.

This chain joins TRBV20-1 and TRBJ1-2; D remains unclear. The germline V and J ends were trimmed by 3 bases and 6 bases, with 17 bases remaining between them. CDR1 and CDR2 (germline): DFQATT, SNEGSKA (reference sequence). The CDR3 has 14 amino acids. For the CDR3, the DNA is TGCAGTGCTAGTCATCCCCGGGTTACTAATGGCTACACCTTC. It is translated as CSASHPRVTNGYTF.